Given below is one T cell receptor (beta chain) in context. Its antigen is still unknown. The record has no base qualities; no much larger clone is one base away. The data are from a study of OX40 agonist ivuxolimab in advanced cancers. Regarding the complete study: Ivuxolimab was a fully human IgG2 agonistic monoclonal antibody targeting the costimulatory receptor OX40 (CD134). Intravenous ivuxolimab was administered to patients every 2 weeks at six dose levels: 0.01, 0.1, 0.3, 1.5, 3 and 10 mg/kg. Of the roughly 51 patients in dose escalation, about 20 had hepatocellular carcinoma, about 15 had melanoma, 9 had renal cell carcinoma and 9 had head and neck cancer. The dose-escalation cohort was about 83% male with a mean age of about 58 years, ranging from roughly 20 to 80. Patients were allowed to have had prior anti-PD-1, anti-PD-L1 or anti-CTLA-4 therapy, and around 40% of the dose-escalation patients had previously received checkpoint inhibitors. Three dose-escalation patients achieved partial responses, one with hepatocellular carcinoma and two with cutaneous melanoma. Peripheral TCRbeta sequencing was intended to test whether TCR sequence diversity was altered and clonal T-cell expansion was caused by ivuxolimab. The paper describes the monotherapy dose-escalation part (N of about 52 patients) of the phase I trial of ivuxolimab. Results the study describes overall, beyond this receptor: Low levels of normalized T-cell clonal expansion were also seen in some patients who did not respond. At doses from 0.1 to 3.0 mg/kg, clonal expansion was seen in both CD4+ and CD8+ blood T cells between baseline and week 6. After ivuxolimab, more expanded clones were found on average in CD8+ T cells than in CD4+ T cells. In partial responders in the 0.1-3.0 mg/kg groups, normalized peripheral clonal expansion was found to be among the lowest, especially among CD8+ T cells. The antigen specificity of the clonally expanded peripheral T cells was not determined.

The trial excluded patients who had a history of autoimmune disease or who were on systemic immunosuppression. Peripheral blood for TCR sequencing was collected from all dose cohorts at baseline, on cycle 4 day 1, and on cycle 7 day 1. The samples were taken from a phase I, first-in-human, multicenter, open-label dose-escalation trial of ivuxolimab. The trial enrolled adults with locally advanced or metastatic head and neck squamous cell, hepatocellular, melanoma or renal cell carcinoma. Before TCR sequencing, CD4+ and CD8+ T cells were separately sorted from peripheral blood. For sequencing of the TCRbeta CDR3 region, genomic DNA was extracted from the sorted cells. The immunoSEQ Assay was used to sequence the TCRbeta CDR3 regions. The table comes from immuneACCESS by way of TCRdb, which keeps in-frame sequences with V and J called. Part of the clones is missing from these tables; in studies checked, under half for an unresolved V gene and the rest for unknown reasons. This sample gives 35,000 to 45,000 clones in total; roughly 87% of them show up just once. Of the sample, roughly a sixth falls within the top ten clones.

Sequences SGDLS (CDR1) and YYNGEE (CDR2) are obtained from the germline V gene. From cysteine to phenylalanine, the CDR3 is 15 amino acids long. Only the CDR3 DNA stays, 45 bases, in frame from base 1. For this chain, trimming is 4 bases at the V end and 1 base at the J end, and the number of junction bases without a gene match is 6. The TCR comes from an adult with an advanced solid tumor such as melanoma, head and neck, liver or kidney cancer. The sequence joins TRBV9 to TRBJ2-7, and TRBD1 matches 9 of the central bases. The input for sequencing was CD4+ or CD8+ T cells sorted from blood, taken in a trial of the OX40 agonist ivuxolimab. This receptor has the CDR3 CASSPGDRVSYEQYF. Here is the DNA: TGTGCCAGCAGCCCCGGGGACAGGGTTTCCTACGAGCAGTACTTC.